What follows are 3 T cell receptor beta chains derived from one specimen sequenced in a study of blood T cell repertoires in COVID-19. Profiling relied on immunoSEQ multiplex PCR, and the TCRdb table lists in-frame clones only, not all of them. The table shows 150,000 to 200,000 clones, with 70% to 85% occurring only once. The sequenced sample was peripheral blood. Receptors originate from a human donor with acute or convalescent COVID-19. The donor label of this sample is uncertain.

The V call is TRBV18, the J call TRBJ2-3; TRBD2 matches 7 bases. The CDR3 is 15 residues long. With 6 bases clipped from V and 5 bases from J, the junction kept 11 bases outside the gene matches. Germline CDR1 KGHSH, CDR2 LQKENI. The CDR3, as DNA: TGTGCCAGCTCTTCAGCGGCTAGCGGAGGAGATACGCAGTATTTT. It codes for CASSSAASGGDTQYF. The variable domain in full, with the rest retrieved from reference TRBV18 and TRBJ2-3, is NAGVMQNPRHLVRRRGQEARLRCSPMKGHSHVYWYRQLPEEGLKFMVYLQKENIIDESGMPKERFSAEFPKEGPSILRIQQVVRGDSAAYFCASSSAASGGDTQYFGPGTRLTVL.

This clone was seen a handful of times. The V and J genes are TRBV6-2 or TRBV6-3 and TRBJ1-1, with no clear D. Germline V gene lookup returns CDR1 MNHEY and CDR2 SVGEGT. Trimming pared 4 bases from V and 7 bases from J, leaving 7 bases between. The CDR3 spans 11 residues. CDR3 coding DNA: TGTGCCAGCAGTTTTTACAGTGAAGCTTTCTTT. Its translation is CASSFYSEAFF.

V and J are TRBV6-4 and TRBJ1-5, with D hard to call. Trimming pared 6 bases from V and 3 bases from J, leaving 9 bases between. Per the germline V gene, CDR1 is MRHNA and CDR2 is SNTAGT. CDR3 length: 13 amino acids. The CDR3 sequence is CASSNFPNQPQHF. CDR3 DNA: TGTGCCAGCAGCAACTTTCCCAATCAGCCCCAGCATTTT.